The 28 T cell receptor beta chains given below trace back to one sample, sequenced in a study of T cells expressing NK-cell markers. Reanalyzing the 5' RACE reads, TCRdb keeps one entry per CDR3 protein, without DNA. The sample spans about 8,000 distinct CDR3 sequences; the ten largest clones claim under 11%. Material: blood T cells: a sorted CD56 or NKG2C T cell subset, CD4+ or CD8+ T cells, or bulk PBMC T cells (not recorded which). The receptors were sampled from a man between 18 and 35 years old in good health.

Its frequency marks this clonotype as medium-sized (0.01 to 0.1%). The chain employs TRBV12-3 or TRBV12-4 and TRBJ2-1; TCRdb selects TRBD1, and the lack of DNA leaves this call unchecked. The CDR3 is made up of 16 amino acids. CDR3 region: CASSLKGEGHYNEQFF.

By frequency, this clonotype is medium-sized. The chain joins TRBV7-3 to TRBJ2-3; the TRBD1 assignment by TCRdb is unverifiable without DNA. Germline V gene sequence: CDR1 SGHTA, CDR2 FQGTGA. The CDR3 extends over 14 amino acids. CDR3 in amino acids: CASSPGVQADTQYF.

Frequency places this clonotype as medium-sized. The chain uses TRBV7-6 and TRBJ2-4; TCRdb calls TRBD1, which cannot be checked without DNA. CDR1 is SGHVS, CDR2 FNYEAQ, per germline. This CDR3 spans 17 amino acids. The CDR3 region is CASSKFRQGRAKNIQYF.

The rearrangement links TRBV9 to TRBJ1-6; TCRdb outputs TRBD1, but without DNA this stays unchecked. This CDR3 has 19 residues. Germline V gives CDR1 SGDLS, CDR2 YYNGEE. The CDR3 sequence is CASSAGRGFSSSYNSPLHF.

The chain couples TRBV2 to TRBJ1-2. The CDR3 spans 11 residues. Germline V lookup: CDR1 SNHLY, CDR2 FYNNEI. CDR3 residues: CASGLAGGYTF.

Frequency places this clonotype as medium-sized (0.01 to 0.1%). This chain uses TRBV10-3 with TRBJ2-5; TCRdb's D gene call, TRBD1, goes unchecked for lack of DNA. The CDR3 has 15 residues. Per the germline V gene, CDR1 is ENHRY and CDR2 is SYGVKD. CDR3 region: CAISELPGQQETQYF.

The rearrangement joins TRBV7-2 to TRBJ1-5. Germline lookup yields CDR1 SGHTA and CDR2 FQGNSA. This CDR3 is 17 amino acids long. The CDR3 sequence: CASSLAFLPLKNQPQHF.

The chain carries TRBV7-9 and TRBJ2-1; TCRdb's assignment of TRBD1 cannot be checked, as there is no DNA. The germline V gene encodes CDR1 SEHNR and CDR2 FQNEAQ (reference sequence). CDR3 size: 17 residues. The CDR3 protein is CASSLSTNRGPYNEQFF. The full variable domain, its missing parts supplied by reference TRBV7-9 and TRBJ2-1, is DTGVSQNPRHKITKRGQNVTFRCDPISEHNRLYWYRQTLGQGPEFLTYFQNEAQLEKSRLLSDRFSAERPKGSFSTLEIQRTEQGDSAMYLCASSLSTNRGPYNEQFFGPGTRLTVL.

The CDR3: CASSLRDRGSDTQYF. V gene TRBV28 combines with J gene TRBJ2-3; TCRdb reports TRBD1, a call that lacks DNA to check it against. Germline CDR1 and CDR2: MDHEN and SYDVKM. The CDR3 is 15 amino acids.

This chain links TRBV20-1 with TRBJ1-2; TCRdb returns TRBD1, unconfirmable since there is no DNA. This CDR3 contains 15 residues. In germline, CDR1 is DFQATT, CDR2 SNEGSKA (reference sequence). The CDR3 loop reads CSARVGNGGGGGYTF.

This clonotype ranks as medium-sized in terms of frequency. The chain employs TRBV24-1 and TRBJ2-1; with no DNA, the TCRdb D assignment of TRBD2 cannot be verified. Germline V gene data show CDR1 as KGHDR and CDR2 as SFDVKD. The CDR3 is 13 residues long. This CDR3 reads CATSDWGEDEQFF.

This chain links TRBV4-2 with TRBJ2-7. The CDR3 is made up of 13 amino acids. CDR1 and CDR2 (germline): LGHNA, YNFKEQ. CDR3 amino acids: CASSQETGYEQYF.

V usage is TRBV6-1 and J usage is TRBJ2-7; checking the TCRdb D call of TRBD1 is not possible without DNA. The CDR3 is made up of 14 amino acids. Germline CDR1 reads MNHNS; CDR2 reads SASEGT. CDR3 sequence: CATHYGGGSYEQYF.

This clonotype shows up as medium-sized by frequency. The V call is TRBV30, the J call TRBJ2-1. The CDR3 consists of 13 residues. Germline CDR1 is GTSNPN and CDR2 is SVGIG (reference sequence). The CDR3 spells CAWSGALNNEQFF.

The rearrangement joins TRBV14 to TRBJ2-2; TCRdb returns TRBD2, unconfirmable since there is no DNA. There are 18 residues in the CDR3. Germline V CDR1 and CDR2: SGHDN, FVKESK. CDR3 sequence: CASSRLLAGYANTGELFF.

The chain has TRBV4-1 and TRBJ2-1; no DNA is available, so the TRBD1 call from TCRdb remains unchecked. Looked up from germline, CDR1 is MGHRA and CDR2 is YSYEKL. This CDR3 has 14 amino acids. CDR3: CASSQTTGFHEQFF.

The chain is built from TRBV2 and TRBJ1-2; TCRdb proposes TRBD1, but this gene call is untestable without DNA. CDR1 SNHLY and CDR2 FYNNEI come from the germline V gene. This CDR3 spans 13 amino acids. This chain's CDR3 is CASRQTGAGGYTF.

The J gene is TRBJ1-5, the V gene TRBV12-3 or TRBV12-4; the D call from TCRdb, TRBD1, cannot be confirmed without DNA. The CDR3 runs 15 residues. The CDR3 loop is CASSSGQGGNQPQHF.

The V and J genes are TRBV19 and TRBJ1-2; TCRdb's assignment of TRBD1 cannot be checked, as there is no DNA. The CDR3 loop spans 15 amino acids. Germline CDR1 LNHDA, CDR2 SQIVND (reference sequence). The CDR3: CASSTSQGANYGYTF.

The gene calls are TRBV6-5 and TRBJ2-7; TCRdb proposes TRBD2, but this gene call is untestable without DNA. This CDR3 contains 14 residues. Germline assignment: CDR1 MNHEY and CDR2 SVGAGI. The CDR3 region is CASLNRGRAGEQYF.

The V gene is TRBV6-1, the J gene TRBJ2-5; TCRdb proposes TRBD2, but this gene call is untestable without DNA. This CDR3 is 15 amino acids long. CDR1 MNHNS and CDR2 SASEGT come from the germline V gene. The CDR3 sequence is CASSKGLAGLKTQYF.

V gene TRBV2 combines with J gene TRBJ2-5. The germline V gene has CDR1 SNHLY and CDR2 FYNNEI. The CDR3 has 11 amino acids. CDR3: CATNAQETQYF.

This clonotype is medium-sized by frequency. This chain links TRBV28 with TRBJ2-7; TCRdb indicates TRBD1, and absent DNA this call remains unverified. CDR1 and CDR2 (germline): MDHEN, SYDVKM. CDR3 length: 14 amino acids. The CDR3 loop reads CASPPPGTSYEQYF.

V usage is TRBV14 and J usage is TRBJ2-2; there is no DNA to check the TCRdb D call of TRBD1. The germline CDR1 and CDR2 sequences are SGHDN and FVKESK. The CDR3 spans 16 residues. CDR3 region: CASSQYTGANTGELFF.

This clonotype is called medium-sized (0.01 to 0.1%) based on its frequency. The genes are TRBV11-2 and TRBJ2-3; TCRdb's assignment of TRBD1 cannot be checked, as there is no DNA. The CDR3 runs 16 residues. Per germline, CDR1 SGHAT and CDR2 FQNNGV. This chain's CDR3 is CASSTTGRHLTDTQYF.

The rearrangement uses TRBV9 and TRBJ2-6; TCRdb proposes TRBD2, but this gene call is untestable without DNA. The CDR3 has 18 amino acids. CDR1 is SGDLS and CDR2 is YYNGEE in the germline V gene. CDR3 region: CASSARAGGNSGANVLTF.

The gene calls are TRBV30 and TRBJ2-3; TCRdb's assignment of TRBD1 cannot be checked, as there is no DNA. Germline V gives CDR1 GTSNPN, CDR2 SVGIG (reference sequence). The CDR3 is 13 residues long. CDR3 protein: CAWSPGSTDTQYF.

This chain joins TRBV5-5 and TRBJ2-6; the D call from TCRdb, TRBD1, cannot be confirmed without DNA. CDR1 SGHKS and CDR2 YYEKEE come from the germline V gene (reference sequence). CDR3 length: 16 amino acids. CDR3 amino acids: CASSTGQPSGANVLTF.